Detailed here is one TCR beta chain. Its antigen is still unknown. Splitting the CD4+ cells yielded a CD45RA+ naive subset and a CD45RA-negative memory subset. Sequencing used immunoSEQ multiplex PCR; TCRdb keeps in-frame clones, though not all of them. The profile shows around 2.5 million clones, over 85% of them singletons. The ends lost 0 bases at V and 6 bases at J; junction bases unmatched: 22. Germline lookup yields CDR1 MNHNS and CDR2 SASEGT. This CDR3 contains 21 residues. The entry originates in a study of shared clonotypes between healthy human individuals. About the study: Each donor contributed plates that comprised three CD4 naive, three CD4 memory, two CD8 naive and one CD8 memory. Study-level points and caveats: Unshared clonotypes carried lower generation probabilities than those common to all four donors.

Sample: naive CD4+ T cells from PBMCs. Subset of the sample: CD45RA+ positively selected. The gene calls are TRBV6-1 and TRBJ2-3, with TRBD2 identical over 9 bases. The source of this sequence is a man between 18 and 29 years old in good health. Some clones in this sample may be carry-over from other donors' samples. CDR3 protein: CASSEALFAGAPTSGRDTQYF. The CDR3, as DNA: TGTGCCAGCAGTGAAGCGCTTTTCGCTGGGGCCCCGACTAGCGGCAGGGATACGCAGTATTTT.